This T cell receptor beta chain was identified in a study of T cells in Graves' hyperthyroidism and ophthalmopathy. V was clipped by 6 bases and J by 0 bases, with 16 bases between them. The CDR3 is 15 residues long. Germline lookup yields CDR1 SQVTM and CDR2 ANQGSEA. RNA transcripts were the template for amplifying TCR beta CDR3 regions. First-round RT-PCR targeting the TCR CDR3 was performed with the HTBI primer set. A single record per CDR3 protein comes from TCRdb applying MiXCR to the multiplex PCR reads. The sample shows hundreds of thousands of distinct CDR3 sequences, under 25% of them seen only once. This clonotype was observed a handful of times.

The TCR sequence derives from a young man with Graves' ophthalmopathy. Sequenced material: blood. The chain has TRBV29-1 and TRBJ2-3, with D perhaps matching TRBD1 (6 bases). The CDR3 is CSVHRASPSTDTQYF. The CDR3 nucleotides read TGCAGCGTGCACAGGGCGAGTCCTAGCACAGATACGCAGTATTTT.